The sample holds a few counts of the clone carrying this TCR beta chain. The target antigen is unknown. This record comes from a study of beta chain features in type 1 diabetes. Findings of the study overall: In every one of the four CD4+ subsets, TCRB CDR3s were moderately but significantly shorter in Type 1 diabetes patients. Still unanswered here is whether HLA type influences TCRB rearrangement. High TCR expression in some cells could lead to their over-representation in cDNA sequencing.

Heparinised blood was drawn once per donor, averaging roughly 0.11 L. Sorted populations all exceeded 95% purity. This CDR3 has 16 residues. Germline-derived CDR1 and CDR2 are SGDLS and YYNGEE. The junction had 9 bases not matched to a gene; V was cut back by 4 bases and J by 5 bases. The study reverse transcribed the entire isolated RNA, so it sequenced expressed TCRB transcripts. The repertoire was sequenced with immunoSEQ multiplex PCR; TCRdb's copy has only in-frame clones and lacks some. The sample has under 850,000 clones; 13% are singletons. The specimen was naive CD4+ T cells from blood. The receptor's source is a man aged 18 to 30 with type 1 diabetes. The chain employs TRBV9 and TRBJ2-5; 12 nucleotides agree with TRBD2. CDR3 region: CASSSGLAGMSETQYF. DNA of the CDR3: TGTGCCAGCAGCTCAGGACTAGCGGGGATGTCGGAGACCCAGTACTTC.